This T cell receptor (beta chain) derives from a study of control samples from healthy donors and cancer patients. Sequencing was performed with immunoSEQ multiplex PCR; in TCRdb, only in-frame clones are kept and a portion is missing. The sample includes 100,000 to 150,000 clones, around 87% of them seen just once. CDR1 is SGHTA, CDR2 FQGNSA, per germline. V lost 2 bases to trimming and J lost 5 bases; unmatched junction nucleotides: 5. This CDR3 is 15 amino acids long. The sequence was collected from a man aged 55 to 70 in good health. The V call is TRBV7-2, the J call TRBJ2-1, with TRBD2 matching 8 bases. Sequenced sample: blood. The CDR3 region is CASSLLGGGNNEQFF. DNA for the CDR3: TGTGCCAGCAGCTTACTGGGCGGGGGGAACAATGAGCAGTTCTTC.